A selection of T cell receptor beta chains follows, all from one sample in a study of T cell responses to AZD1222 COVID-19 vaccine. Data came from immunoSEQ multiplex PCR; TCRdb stores just in-frame clones and leaves some out. This table has 120,000 to 150,000 clones, approximately 91% appearing once. The source material was peripheral blood, sampled 28 days after the second AZD1222 dose. Source of these receptors: an adult who received the AZD1222 COVID-19 vaccine. Each CDR3 is given with its conserved first and last residue. A D gene is named only where the DNA matches it firmly. Size tells how often a clone was seen (once, few, many) or the class of an expanded clone, and some rows leave it out.

TGTGCCAGCAGCCGGATGGGACAGAGTAACCCATCCTACGAGCAGTACTTC | CASSRMGQSNPSYEQYF | TRBJ2-7 | TRBV7-9 | TRBD1 | .
TGTGCCAGCAGCTTGGGACAGTCCTACGAGCAGTACTTC | CASSLGQSYEQYF | TRBJ2-7 | TRBV5-6 | . | .
TGTGCCAGCATTCGTACCGGGACAGGGGACTATGGCTACACCTTC | CASIRTGTGDYGYTF | TRBJ1-2 | TRBV6-5 | TRBD1 | .
TGTGCCAGCAGCCAAGAAACGAATAATTCACCCCTCCACTTT | CASSQETNNSPLHF | TRBJ1-6 | TRBV14 | . | .
TGTGCCAGCCGGGACAGCTATAATTCACCCCTCCACTTT | CASRDSYNSPLHF | TRBJ1-6 | TRBV5-6 | TRBD1 | .
TGTGCCAGCACGGCGTGGTGGCAGGGGGCTGCCCTGGACTATGGCTACACCTTC | CASTAWWQGAALDYGYTF | TRBJ1-2 | TRBV2 | TRBD1 | .
TGTGCCAGCACCTGGGCTAGCGGGCAAGAGCAGTTCTTC | CASTWASGQEQFF | TRBJ2-1 | TRBV12-3/TRBV12-4 | TRBD2 | .
TGTGCCAGCATACCAGGGCACGGACGCTCCTACAATGAGCAGTTCTTC | CASIPGHGRSYNEQFF | TRBJ2-1 | TRBV11-3 | . | few
TGTGCCAGCAGTTCCAGGGGGTGGGGCGAGCAGTACTTC | CASSSRGWGEQYF | TRBJ2-7 | TRBV6-6 | TRBD1 | .
TGTGCCAGCAGCTTTACCTCAACCGGGGAGCTGTTTTTT | CASSFTSTGELFF | TRBJ2-2 | TRBV6-2/TRBV6-3 | . | .
TGTGCTAGCAGCCCCGGACTAGCGGGCAGGAGCTCCTACGAGCAGTACTTC | CASSPGLAGRSSYEQYF | TRBJ2-7 | TRBV7-7 | TRBD2 | .
TGTGCCAGCAGTATCCTGGGACAAAATGGCTACACCTTC | CASSILGQNGYTF | TRBJ1-2 | TRBV6-2/TRBV6-3 | . | .
TGTGCCAGCAGTAAACTGATGAACACTGAAGCTTTCTTT | CASSKLMNTEAFF | TRBJ1-1 | TRBV12-3/TRBV12-4 | . | .
TGTGCCTGGAGTGTACTACCAGGCAATGAGCAGTTCTTC | CAWSVLPGNEQFF | TRBJ2-1 | TRBV30 | . | once
TGTGCCAGCAGCTTCCCTCGACAGGATTATGGCTACACCTTC | CASSFPRQDYGYTF | TRBJ1-2 | TRBV5-6 | . | .
TGCGCCAGCAGCTTGGAGGGGGGCAATCAGCCCCAGCATTTT | CASSLEGGNQPQHF | TRBJ1-5 | TRBV5-1 | . | .
TGTGCCGCCGGGGGGCAGAATAACTATGGCTACACCTTC | CAAGGQNNYGYTF | TRBJ1-2 | TRBV10-3 | . | few
TGTGCCAGCAGTCAGCCCGGTAGCAATCAGCCCCAGCATTTT | CASSQPGSNQPQHF | TRBJ1-5 | TRBV25-1 | . | .
TGTGCCAGCACCGATCCGACCTATGGCTACACCTTC | CASTDPTYGYTF | TRBJ1-2 | TRBV7-9 | . | .
TGTGCCAGCAGTTACTCGAGTCCCCGTACAGATACGCAGTATTTT | CASSYSSPRTDTQYF | TRBJ2-3 | TRBV6-5 | . | .
TGTGCCAGCTCCCCGGGACAGGACCATGAAGCTTTCTTT | CASSPGQDHEAFF | TRBJ1-1 | TRBV18 | TRBD1 | .
TGTGCCAGCAGCCAAGACGGACAGGGGGTGATAAGAAATCAGCCCCAGCATTTT | CASSQDGQGVIRNQPQHF | TRBJ1-5 | TRBV4-2 | TRBD1 | .
TGTGCCAGCAGCCCCGGAGCGGGCAATGAGCAGTTCTTC | CASSPGAGNEQFF | TRBJ2-1 | TRBV7-9 | . | .
TGTGCCAGCAGCTGGGCCGGGGGGAACTATGGCTACACCTTC | CASSWAGGNYGYTF | TRBJ1-2 | TRBV11-2 | . | .
TGTGCCAGCGGTTCAATACGGGCTGAAGCTTTCTTT | CASGSIRAEAFF | TRBJ1-1 | TRBV12-3/TRBV12-4 | . | few
TGTGCCAGCAGTTACCCCGGGATTAAAGAGCAGTACTTC | CASSYPGIKEQYF | TRBJ2-7 | TRBV6-2/TRBV6-3 | . | .
TGCGCCAGCAGCTTGGAAGGTGTCAGTAAAGAGACCCAGTACTTC | CASSLEGVSKETQYF | TRBJ2-5 | TRBV5-1 | . | .
TGTGCCAGCAGCGAACGGGGTAACACCGGGGAGCTGTTTTTT | CASSERGNTGELFF | TRBJ2-2 | TRBV6-2/TRBV6-3 | . | .
TGTGCCAGCAGCCAAGCACGGCTTTACGAGCAGTACTTC | CASSQARLYEQYF | TRBJ2-7 | TRBV14 | . | .
TGTGCCAGCTCACCTGGGACAGACCGGCAAGCTTTCTTT | CASSPGTDRQAFF | TRBJ1-1 | TRBV18 | TRBD1 | few
TGTGCCAGCAGCGTAAGCAGCGGGGGCCCCTACGAGCAGTACTTC | CASSVSSGGPYEQYF | TRBJ2-7 | TRBV4-2 | TRBD2 | .
TGTGCCAGCAGGGACAGGGGGGACACTGAAGCTTTCTTT | CASRDRGDTEAFF | TRBJ1-1 | TRBV6-7 | TRBD1 | .
TGTGCTAGCGATTCAGCGGGGGGGCCGACCGGGGAGCTGTTTTTT | CASDSAGGPTGELFF | TRBJ2-2 | TRBV12-5 | TRBD2 | .
TGTGCCAGCAGCTGGGGGTCTGAAGCTTTCTTT | CASSWGSEAFF | TRBJ1-1 | TRBV12-3/TRBV12-4 | . | .
TGTGCCAGTAGCGAATTGGGACAGGGGAGTTACACCTTC | CASSELGQGSYTF | TRBJ1-2 | TRBV19 | TRBD1 | .
TGTGCCAGCAGCTCCCTGGTAAGACTAGCGGGAGTAGCCAAAAACATTCAGTACTTC | CASSSLVRLAGVAKNIQYF | TRBJ2-4 | TRBV5-8 | TRBD2 | .
TGTGCCTCGGGCCCTTGGACAGTCAATTCACCCCTCCACTTT | CASGPWTVNSPLHF | TRBJ1-6 | TRBV30 | . | .
TGTGCCAGCAGCGCGATTAGGACAGCCCTTAATTCACCCCTCCACTTT | CASSAIRTALNSPLHF | TRBJ1-6 | TRBV7-9 | . | once
TGTGCCAGCAGCTGGGGGATCGGGGCCCACACTGAAGCTTTCTTT | CASSWGIGAHTEAFF | TRBJ1-1 | TRBV5-6 | . | .
TGTGCCAGCAGTTCCCCAGCGGATACGCAGTATTTT | CASSSPADTQYF | TRBJ2-3 | TRBV6-5 | . | .
TGTGCCTGGAGTGCAGGGACAGACAATTCACCCCTCCACTTT | CAWSAGTDNSPLHF | TRBJ1-6 | TRBV30 | TRBD1 | once
TGTGCCAGCAGTTCTCGGGATAGCAATCAGCCCCAGCATTTT | CASSSRDSNQPQHF | TRBJ1-5 | TRBV6-5 | . | .